These T cell receptor beta chains were read from a single sample in a study of T-cell reconstitution after alpha-beta-depleted transplantation in children. TCRdb independently ran MiXCR on the PCR reads; one entry per CDR3 protein. This sample has hundreds of thousands of distinct CDR3 sequences, with 10% to 15% found just once. Specimen: PBMCs, mostly from graft donor cells, collected 360 days after TCRalphabeta/CD19-depleted stem cell transplant. Receptors were obtained from a male patient aged 10 to 17 who had a stem cell transplant for acute myeloid leukemia, so the T cells may come from the graft donor. The CDR3 runs from the conserved cysteine through the conserved F or W. A D gene is named only where the DNA matches it firmly. The size entry is marked missing in some rows and otherwise reads once, few, many or a size class.

D: -
J: TRBJ2-4
V: TRBV19
size: few
CDR3: CASSQTGGRIQYF
DNA: TGTGCCAGTAGTCAAACAGGAGGCCGCATTCAGTACTTC

D: TRBD2
J: TRBJ2-3
V: TRBV10-3
size: few
CDR3: CAISESTSGLGDTQYF
DNA: TGTGCCATCAGTGAGTCGACTAGCGGGTTAGGGGATACGCAGTATTTT

D: -
J: TRBJ2-7
V: TRBV6-5
size: -
CDR3: CASSSPFGRVDEQYF
DNA: TGTGCCAGCAGTTCCCCATTCGGGAGAGTGGACGAGCAGTACTTC

D: TRBD2
J: TRBJ2-6
V: TRBV12-3/TRBV12-4
size: -
CDR3: CASILKREVLESWLSGANVLTF
DNA: TGTGCCAGCATTCTTAAGCGGGAAGTACTAGAGTCCTGGCTCTCTGGGGCCAACGTCCTGACTTTC

D: TRBD1
J: TRBJ2-3
V: TRBV5-1
size: -
CDR3: CASRGQGHRGSSTDTQYF
DNA: TGCGCCAGCCGTGGACAGGGGCACCGAGGGTCAAGCACAGATACGCAGTATTTT

D: TRBD2
J: TRBJ2-1
V: TRBV12-3/TRBV12-4
size: many
CDR3: CASSSPRAGGSYNEQFF
DNA: TGTGCCAGCAGTTCCCCGAGAGCGGGAGGATCCTACAATGAGCAGTTCTTC

D: -
J: TRBJ2-7
V: TRBV28
size: -
CDR3: CASSLPGKGSRSYF
DNA: TGTGCCAGCAGTTTACCGGGGAAGGGGTCCCGGTCCTACTTC

D: TRBD1
J: TRBJ2-7
V: TRBV29-1
size: many
CDR3: CSALKPGGSSYEQYF
DNA: TGCAGCGCCCTTAAACCAGGGGGAAGCTCCTACGAGCAGTACTTC

D: -
J: TRBJ1-5
V: TRBV18
size: -
CDR3: CASSPPGDIYQPQHF
DNA: TGTGCCAGCTCACCACCGGGGGACATTTATCAGCCCCAGCATTTT

D: TRBD2
J: TRBJ2-7
V: TRBV4-3
size: -
CDR3: CASSQDREGRGSYEQYF
DNA: TGCGCCAGCAGCCAAGATCGGGAGGGAAGAGGCTCCTACGAGCAGTACTTC

D: -
J: TRBJ2-7
V: TRBV7-2
size: -
CDR3: CASSLGGRGAFEQYF
DNA: TGTGCCAGCAGCTTAGGCGGCAGGGGGGCTTTCGAGCAGTACTTC

D: -
J: TRBJ2-6
V: TRBV19
size: -
CDR3: CASSPAGGANVLTF
DNA: TGTGCCAGTAGTCCTGCGGGAGGGGCCAACGTCCTGACTTTC

D: -
J: TRBJ1-1
V: TRBV12-3/TRBV12-4
size: -
CDR3: CASNLEGPVEAFF
DNA: TGTGCCAGCAATCTGGAGGGGCCGGTTGAAGCTTTCTTT

D: TRBD1
J: TRBJ2-7
V: TRBV10-2
size: few
CDR3: CASSDVGQTDEQYF
DNA: TGCGCCAGCAGTGATGTGGGACAGACGGACGAGCAGTACTTC

D: -
J: TRBJ2-5
V: TRBV20-1
size: many
CDR3: CSAREETQYF
DNA: TGCAGTGCTCGTGAAGAGACCCAGTACTTC

D: TRBD1
J: TRBJ2-3
V: TRBV6-5
size: few
CDR3: CASSFHRGRTDTQYF
DNA: TGTGCCAGCAGTTTCCACAGGGGCCGCACAGATACGCAGTATTTT

D: TRBD2
J: TRBJ2-5
V: TRBV7-6
size: many
CDR3: CASSLPSGVQETQYF
DNA: TGTGCCAGCAGCTTACCTAGCGGGGTTCAAGAGACCCAGTACTTC

D: TRBD2
J: TRBJ2-5
V: TRBV10-3
size: -
CDR3: CAISEPGLASQETQYF
DNA: TGTGCCATCAGTGAGCCGGGACTAGCGAGCCAAGAGACCCAGTACTTC

D: -
J: TRBJ1-5
V: TRBV7-6
size: few
CDR3: CASSLVEGQGGTQPQHF
DNA: TGTGCCAGCAGCTTAGTTGAGGGCCAGGGTGGCACTCAGCCCCAGCATTTT

D: TRBD2
J: TRBJ2-7
V: TRBV29-1
size: -
CDR3: CSVEIRAEVAGGSYEQYF
DNA: TGCAGCGTTGAGATAAGAGCGGAGGTAGCGGGAGGGTCCTACGAGCAGTACTTC

D: TRBD1
J: TRBJ1-5
V: TRBV7-8
size: -
CDR3: CASSFSLDRGFWDQPQHF
DNA: TGTGCCAGCAGCTTCTCGCTGGACAGGGGGTTTTGGGATCAGCCCCAGCATTTT

D: TRBD1
J: TRBJ1-3
V: TRBV12-3/TRBV12-4
size: few
CDR3: CASSLIGQGFGNTIYF
DNA: TGTGCCAGCAGTTTAATTGGACAGGGATTTGGAAACACCATATATTTT

D: -
J: TRBJ2-5
V: TRBV15
size: many
CDR3: CATSRLGGRVNWGETQYF
DNA: TGTGCCACCAGCAGACTAGGAGGCAGGGTAAATTGGGGAGAGACCCAGTACTTC

D: -
J: TRBJ2-5
V: TRBV11-2
size: -
CDR3: CASSLHETQYF
DNA: TGTGCCAGCAGCTTGCATGAGACCCAGTACTTC

D: -
J: TRBJ2-5
V: TRBV30
size: -
CDR3: CAWSSLRERAQYF
DNA: TGTGCCTGGAGTAGTTTACGGGAGAGGGCCCAGTACTTC

D: TRBD1
J: TRBJ1-2
V: TRBV7-2
size: -
CDR3: CASSLAHENRGGYTF
DNA: TGTGCCAGCAGCTTAGCGCACGAAAACAGGGGGGGCTACACCTTC

D: -
J: TRBJ1-6
V: TRBV9
size: few
CDR3: CASSVGQMPYNSPLHF
DNA: TGTGCCAGCAGCGTAGGCCAGATGCCCTATAATTCACCCCTCCACTTT

D: TRBD2
J: TRBJ2-7
V: TRBV13
size: -
CDR3: CASSSTQAGGPYEQYF
DNA: TGTGCCAGCAGCTCTACCCAAGCGGGAGGGCCTTACGAGCAGTACTTC